This entry describes one T cell receptor beta chain. Its antigen is still unknown. Partitioning of CD4+ cells yielded a CD45RA+ naive subset and a CD45RA-negative memory subset. This entry comes from a study of shared clonotypes between healthy human individuals. Whole-study findings and limits: An effect of sequencing depth on clonotype sharing among donors was expected.

Only in-frame clones appear in the TCRdb table, and some are missing; sequencing was by immunoSEQ multiplex PCR. The sample records approximately 2.5 million clones, approximately 92% being singletons. In germline, CDR1 is SGHRS, CDR2 YFSETQ. The CDR3 length is 12 residues. Trimming left V 4 bases short and J 8 bases short, with 10 bases between. Material: naive CD4+ T cells sorted from blood. Specified subset: CD45RA+ positively selected. This TCR came from a young man in good health. The V gene is TRBV5-1, the J gene TRBJ2-1; D is possibly TRBD2 (5 bases). CDR3 nucleotides: TGCGCCAGCAGCAGAGGGCTTGATGAGCAGTTCTTC. Its protein is CASSRGLDEQFF.